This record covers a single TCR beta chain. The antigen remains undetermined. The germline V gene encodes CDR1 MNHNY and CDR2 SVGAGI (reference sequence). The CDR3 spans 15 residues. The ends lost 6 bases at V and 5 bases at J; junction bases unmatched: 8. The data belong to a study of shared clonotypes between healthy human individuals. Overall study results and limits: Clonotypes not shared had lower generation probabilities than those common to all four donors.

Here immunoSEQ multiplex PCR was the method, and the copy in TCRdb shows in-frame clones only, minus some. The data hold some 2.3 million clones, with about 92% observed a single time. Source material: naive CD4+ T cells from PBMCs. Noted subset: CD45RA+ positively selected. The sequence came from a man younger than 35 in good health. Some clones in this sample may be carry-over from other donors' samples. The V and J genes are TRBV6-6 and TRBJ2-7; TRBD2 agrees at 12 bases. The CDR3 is CASSLEGLAGHEQYF. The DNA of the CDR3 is TGTGCCAGCAGCCTCGAAGGACTAGCGGGACACGAGCAGTACTTC.